Shown below are 7 T cell receptor beta chains from a single sample sequenced in a study of blood T cell repertoires in COVID-19. TCRdb's copy holds only in-frame clones and misses some; the assay was immunoSEQ multiplex PCR. The sample carries approximately 200,000 clones, 65% to 90% recorded once. The sample comprised PBMCs or T cells enriched from blood (not recorded which). All receptors derive from a man in his forties who had recovered from COVID-19.

The chain joins TRBV3-1 (or the pseudogene TRBV3-2) to TRBJ2-7; 7 bases align to TRBD1. Germline V lookup: CDR1 LGHDT, CDR2 YNNKEL (reference sequence). The CDR3 has 14 amino acids. The V and J ends lost 4 bases and 1 base, in that order; junction bases with no gene match: 4. CDR3 DNA sequence: TGTGCCAGCAGCCGGGGACAGCCGTCCTACGAGCAGTACTTC. It translates to CASSRGQPSYEQYF.

The V call is TRBV7-9, the J call TRBJ1-1, with D perhaps matching TRBD1 (5 bases). CDR1 is SEHNR and CDR2 is FQNEAQ in the germline V gene (reference sequence). There are 12 residues in the CDR3. The CDR3 coding sequence is TGTGTGGGGGGTCGGGTGAACACTGAAGCTTTCTTT. Translation: CVGGRVNTEAFF.

V is TRBV19 and J is TRBJ1-2, with TRBD1 identical over 11 bases. Germline V gene data show CDR1 as LNHDA and CDR2 as SQIVND (reference sequence). The CDR3 is 15 amino acids. Trimming removed 8 bases from V and 5 bases from J; junction bases left unmatched: 10. The CDR3 sequence is CASRHRTGGFYGYTF. The CDR3 nucleotides read TGTGCCAGTCGCCATCGGACAGGGGGCTTTTATGGCTACACCTTC. Using reference TRBV19 and TRBJ1-2 for the parts outside the CDR3, the full variable domain is DGGITQSPKYLFRKEGQNVTLSCEQNLNHDAMYWYRQDPGQGLRLIYYSQIVNDFQKGDIAEGYSVSREKKESFPLTVTSAQKNPTAFYLCASRHRTGGFYGYTFGSGTRLTVV.

The chain is built from TRBV7-9 and TRBJ2-3; perhaps TRBD2 as D (5 bases). This CDR3 comprises 16 residues. V was cut by 2 bases and J by 3 bases, with 15 bases left in between. Germline CDR1 reads SEHNR; CDR2 reads FQNEAQ (reference sequence). The DNA for the CDR3 is TGTGCCAGCAGCTTAAATGGACTCAGCTTTACAGATACGCAGTATTTT. As protein: CASSLNGLSFTDTQYF.

The V and J genes are TRBV18 and TRBJ2-7, with TRBD2 matching over 7 bases. This CDR3 has 15 residues. V gave up 3 bases and J gave up 2 bases; unmatched junction bases: 7. Germline assignment: CDR1 KGHSH and CDR2 LQKENI. DNA of the CDR3: TGTGCCAGCTCACCGGCGGCGGGAGCCACCTACGAGCAGTACTTC. Translating gives CASSPAAGATYEQYF.

The rearrangement uses TRBV29-1 and TRBJ1-2; D call uncertain. V gave up 3 bases and J gave up 4 bases, with 12 bases separating them. Per the germline V gene, CDR1 is SQVTM and CDR2 is ANQGSEA. The CDR3 has 13 amino acids. This CDR3 reads CSVDFPGIYGYTF. CDR3 bases: TGCAGCGTTGACTTTCCGGGGATCTATGGCTACACCTTC.

The gene calls are TRBV28 and TRBJ1-5; 9 positions match TRBD1. Germline lookup yields CDR1 MDHEN and CDR2 SYDVKM. V lost 8 bases and J lost 3; bases outside the gene matches: 8. This CDR3 has 15 residues. The CDR3 region is CASGEGQGNNQPQHF. The CDR3 bases are TGTGCCAGCGGGGAGGGACAGGGAAACAATCAGCCCCAGCATTTT.